Listed here are 26 T cell receptor beta chains from one sample, sequenced in a study of molecular identifiers for immune sequencing clone quantification. TCRdb re-derived calls from the PCR reads in MiXCR, one entry per CDR3 protein. Of around 320,000 distinct CDR3 sequences listed, 24% are singletons. Sequenced sample: naive CD8+ T cells from blood, with Jurkat cell RNA spiked in. Specified subset: FACS-sorted CD8+CD4-CCR7+CD45RA+ naive T cells. These receptor sequences come from a human donor in good health. Some libraries in this study had Jurkat cell RNA spiked in.

About this clonotype: A much larger clone is a single base away; this may be a read error. The chain combines TRBV7-9 with TRBJ2-6; D may be TRBD1 (5 bases). The CDR3 sequence is 16 residues long. Germline values: CDR1 SEHNR, CDR2 FQNEAQ (reference sequence). CDR3 in DNA: TGTGCCAGCAGCTACTCCGGCGAGACTGGGGCCAACGTCCTGCCTTTC. It yields the protein CASSYSGETGANVLPF.

This clonotype appeared many times. This rearrangement joins TRBV20-1 to TRBJ2-7; 8 bases fit TRBD1. The germline gives CDR1 DFQATT, CDR2 SNEGSKA (reference sequence). The V and J ends lost 6 bases and 4 bases, in that order; junction bases with no gene match: 5. The CDR3 loop spans 12 amino acids. The CDR3 loop reads CSARQGRYEQYF. The CDR3 region has the DNA TGCAGTGCACGACAGGGGAGGTACGAGCAGTACTTC.

On this clonotype itself: With a much larger clone just one base away, this may be a read error. J is TRBJ2-5 and V is TRBV27; no firm D call. The CDR3 loop spans 13 amino acids. Germline V gene sequence: CDR1 MNHEY, CDR2 SMNVEV (reference sequence). The CDR3 is CASSLPNQEPQYF. CDR3 coding DNA: TGTGCCAGCAGTTTGCCCAACCAAGAGCCCCAGTACTTC.

In regard to this clonotype: This may be a read error: a much more frequent sequence differs by one nucleotide. The chain uses TRBV30 and TRBJ2-1; no reliable D call. The CDR3 has 14 amino acids. Per the germline V gene, CDR1 is GTSNPN and CDR2 is SVGIG (reference sequence). V lost 3 bases, J lost 6 bases, and 15 bases lay in between. The CDR3 coding sequence is TGTGCCTGGAGCTATGGTACATTCGGCAATGAGCAGTTCTTC. Its protein product is CAWSYGTFGNEQFF.

As concerns this clonotype: A much larger clonotype is one base distant, so this may be a read error. This chain connects TRBV27 to TRBJ2-3; D not resolved. CDR1 and CDR2 from the germline V gene are MNHEY and SMNVEV (reference sequence). CDR3 length: 15 residues. CDR3 loop: CTSSELPLNADTQYF. DNA for the CDR3: TGTACCAGCAGCGAGCTACCCCTGAACGCAGATACGCAGTATTTT.

Remarks on this clonotype: This may stem from a read error, because a much larger clone lies one nucleotide away. V gene TRBV5-3 combines with J gene TRBJ2-7; 12 nucleotides align to TRBD2. TRBV5-3 is reported as an ORF; its role is uncertain. J lost 5 bases, V lost 10 bases, and 10 bases had no gene match. The CDR3 covers 14 residues. The chain's CDR3 is CACSPGLAGNEQYF. CDR3 DNA: TGTGCCTGCAGCCCCGGACTAGCGGGAAACGAGCAGTACTTC.

At least ten counts were recorded for this clonotype. V usage is TRBV29-1 and J usage is TRBJ1-1, with 7 bases fitting TRBD1. This CDR3 contains 15 residues. After removal of 0 bases from V and 1 base from J, the junction contained 5 bases not matched to a gene. Germline V CDR1 and CDR2: SQVTM, ANQGSEA. As DNA, the CDR3 is TGCAGCGTTGAAGATCGAGACAGGGCGAACACTGAAGCTTTCTTT. Translation: CSVEDRDRANTEAFF.

This clonotype was observed many times. The chain uses TRBV5-8 and TRBJ2-7; TRBD1 agrees at 10 bases. Germline V lookup: CDR1 SGHTS, CDR2 YDEGEE. The CDR3 contains 14 residues. V dropped 3 bases and J dropped 3; count of bases not matched to a gene: 3. CDR3 coding DNA: TGTGCCAGCAGCTCGACAGGGGGCCGCTACGAGCAGTACTTC. This codes for CASSSTGGRYEQYF.

This clonotype has only a few counts. The V and J genes are TRBV11-2 and TRBJ2-1; 9 nucleotides line up with TRBD2. This CDR3 has 16 amino acids. The germline gives CDR1 SGHAT, CDR2 FQNNGV. V lost 3 bases and J lost 0; bases outside the gene matches: 3. This CDR3 reads CASSLSSGSSYNEQFF. In DNA, the CDR3 is TGTGCCAGCAGCTTGAGTAGCGGGAGCTCCTACAATGAGCAGTTCTTC. The entire variable domain, with the rest obtained from reference TRBV11-2 and TRBJ2-1, is as follows: EAGVAQSPRYKIIEKRQSVAFWCNPISGHATLYWYQQILGQGPKLLIQFQNNGVVDDSQLPKDRFSAERLKGVDSTLKIQPAKLEDSAVYLCASSLSSGSSYNEQFFGPGTRLTVL.

This chain links TRBV6-5 with TRBJ2-2; 7 nucleotides align to TRBD1. Germline CDR1 MNHEY, CDR2 SVGAGI. The CDR3 totals 14 residues. The J segment lost 4 bases and the V segment lost 6 bases, leaving 5 bases of the junction unmatched. The CDR3 protein is CASSLQGPTGELFF. For the CDR3, the DNA is TGTGCCAGCAGCCTACAGGGGCCCACCGGGGAGCTGTTTTTT.

This clonotype occurred many times. V is TRBV29-1 and J is TRBJ2-3, with 15 bases matching TRBD2. Germline V gives CDR1 SQVTM, CDR2 ANQGSEA. This CDR3 region has 16 residues. With 3 bases clipped from V and 2 bases from J, the junction kept 3 bases outside the gene matches. The CDR3 sequence is CSVDGTSGRITDTQYF. The CDR3 DNA is TGCAGCGTTGACGGGACTAGCGGGAGGATCACAGATACGCAGTATTTT.

This clonotype was counted many times. The chain couples TRBV5-1 to TRBJ2-3; TRBD1 is a possible D gene (6 bases). Germline V CDR1 and CDR2: SGHRS, YFSETQ. V lost 5 bases and J lost 2, with 12 bases in between. The CDR3 is 14 residues long. CDR3 residues: CASSLDRNTDTQYF. DNA of the CDR3: TGCGCCAGCAGTCTCGACAGGAACACAGATACGCAGTATTTT.

This clonotype was picked up a small number of times. The chain couples TRBV6-5 to TRBJ2-3; 10 bases match TRBD2. This CDR3 has 15 residues. The germline CDR1 and CDR2 sequences are MNHEY and SVGAGI. The ends lost 5 bases at V and 2 bases at J; junction bases unmatched: 4. CDR3 in amino acids: CASSQRGGPTDTQYF. The CDR3 nucleotides read TGTGCCAGCAGTCAGCGGGGGGGCCCCACAGATACGCAGTATTTT.

V gene TRBV27 combines with J gene TRBJ2-1; 7 nucleotides align to TRBD1. The ends lost 7 bases at V and 3 bases at J; junction bases unmatched: 6. Germline lookup yields CDR1 MNHEY and CDR2 SMNVEV (reference sequence). The CDR3 runs to 14 residues. Here the CDR3 reads CASTARDSYNEQFF. CDR3 coding DNA: TGTGCCAGCACTGCCCGGGACAGCTACAATGAGCAGTTCTTC.

This clonotype was detected a few times. The chain links TRBV27 to TRBJ2-5; D possibly corresponds to TRBD2 (5 bases). The CDR3 loop spans 15 amino acids. CDR1 and CDR2 (germline): MNHEY, SMNVEV (reference sequence). The V gene lost 5 bases and the J gene lost 2 bases, with 15 bases spanning the gap. CDR3 sequence reads: CASSRSGNLQETQYF. In DNA, the CDR3 is TGTGCCAGCAGTCGTTCCGGGAACCTACAAGAGACCCAGTACTTC.

On this clonotype itself: One junction end does not reproduce the germline sequence, and a read error may be involved. The rearrangement joins TRBV19 to TRBJ2-6; possibly TRBD1 for D (6 bases). The CDR3 loop spans 15 amino acids. The germline gives CDR1 LNHDA, CDR2 SQIVND (reference sequence). DNA for the CDR3: TGTGCCAGTAGTCCACAGGGTCCTGGGGCCACCGTCCTGACTTTC. Protein sequence: CASSPQGPGATVLTF.

The rearrangement joins TRBV3-1 to TRBJ2-3; TRBD1 agrees at 9 bases. V lost 0 bases and J lost 4; bases outside the gene matches: 5. This CDR3 is 16 amino acids long. Germline V gene sequence: CDR1 LGHDT, CDR2 YNNKEL (reference sequence). Here the CDR3 DNA reads TGTGCCAGCAGCCAAGATCGGGGACAGGGCCCAGATACGCAGTATTTT. The encoded protein is CASSQDRGQGPDTQYF.

The sample holds many counts of this clonotype. The genes are TRBV9 and TRBJ1-2; a possible D gene is TRBD1 (5 bases). Per the germline V gene, CDR1 is SGDLS and CDR2 is YYNGEE. The CDR3 runs 14 residues. Deletions cut 6 bases from V and 1 base from J, with 13 bases between. CDR3 in DNA: TGTGCCAGCACCGTTCTGGGGGGTAACTATGGCTACACCTTC. Translated: CASTVLGGNYGYTF.

This clonotype was observed at least ten times. The rearrangement joins TRBV29-1 to TRBJ2-3; TRBD1 agrees at 7 bases. The germline gives CDR1 SQVTM, CDR2 ANQGSEA. V lost 4 bases and J lost 5; bases outside the gene matches: 6. The CDR3 sequence is 13 residues long. Here the CDR3 reads CSVGTGRLDTQYF. Here the CDR3 DNA reads TGCAGCGTTGGGACAGGCAGATTAGATACGCAGTATTTT.

A few counts support this clonotype. As DNA, the CDR3 is TGTGCCAGCAGCTTGTCTAGCGGGGGGGTTTACGAGCAGTACTTC. Translated, it gives CASSLSSGGVYEQYF. This chain uses TRBV13 with TRBJ2-7; 12 bases map to TRBD2. Germline V gene lookup returns CDR1 PRHDT and CDR2 FYEKMQ (reference sequence). This CDR3 region has 15 residues. V trimming: 3 bases; J trimming: 4 bases; junction bases outside the gene matches: 4.

This clonotype was counted between two and nine times. The V and J genes are TRBV19 and TRBJ1-5; D not resolved. The length of the CDR3 is 13 residues. Germline-derived CDR1 and CDR2 are LNHDA and SQIVND (reference sequence). The V end was cut by 0 bases, the J end by 2 bases, with 2 bases between. The CDR3 DNA sequence: TGTGCCAGTAGTATAGAAGGCAATCAGCCCCAGCATTTT. Amino acids: CASSIEGNQPQHF.

This clonotype was detected a few times. A much larger clone differs by one base, so this may be a read error. The genes are TRBV7-9 and TRBJ2-3; D uncertain. V was pared by 4 bases and J by 1 base, with 15 bases between. The CDR3 covers 16 residues. Germline loops: CDR1 SEHNR, CDR2 FQNEAQ (reference sequence). The CDR3 region has the DNA TGTGCCAGCAGCTCTACAATTTGGGCAGGCACAGATACGCAGTATTTT. This encodes CASSSTIWAGTDTQYF.

Regarding this clonotype: One end of the junction is discordant with germline, which a read error may explain. The chain links TRBV13 to TRBJ1-3; weak D call: TRBD1 (6 bases). The length of the CDR3 is 17 residues. Looked up from germline, CDR1 is PRHDT and CDR2 is FYEKMQ (reference sequence). The CDR3 spells CASSLGASPTSGSTLYF. CDR3 DNA sequence: TGTGCCAGCAGCTTGGGGGCCAGCCCGACCTCTGGAAGCACCTTATATTTT.

The gene calls are TRBV4-3 and TRBJ1-1, with unresolved D. The V end lost 2 bases, the J end lost 9 bases, and 25 bases lay between the germline ends. Germline V lookup: CDR1 LGHNA, CDR2 YSLEER. This CDR3 region has 17 residues. In DNA, the CDR3 is TGCGCCAGCAGCCAAAGCACCACGCGAATAGGCGGGTTGAAAGCTTTCTTT. It yields the protein CASSQSTTRIGGLKAFF.

At least ten counts were recorded for this clonotype. The J gene is TRBJ1-1, the V gene TRBV5-1, with 9 positions matching TRBD1. This CDR3 comprises 13 residues. CDR1 is SGHRS, CDR2 YFSETQ, per germline. The J segment lost 10 bases and the V segment lost 4 bases, leaving 8 bases of the junction unmatched. In DNA, the CDR3 is TGCGCCAGCAGCCCCGGGACAGGGTTTCCAGCTTTCTTT. Translation gives CASSPGTGFPAFF.

This clonotype was observed many times. The chain combines TRBV13 with TRBJ1-2; 7 nucleotides line up with TRBD1. CDR1 and CDR2 from the germline V gene are PRHDT and FYEKMQ (reference sequence). V was clipped by 5 bases and J by 5 bases; unmatched bases: 11. This CDR3 is 15 amino acids long. The CDR3 here is CASSPSAGQFYGYTF. CDR3 in DNA: TGTGCCAGCAGCCCCTCAGCGGGACAGTTTTATGGCTACACCTTC.